This record concerns one TCR beta chain sequence. Here immunoSEQ multiplex PCR was the method, and the copy in TCRdb shows in-frame clones only, minus some. The repertoire includes about 150,000 clones, around nine tenths of them detected once, and 5% sits in the top ten. This record belongs to a study of blood T cell repertoires in COVID-19. The CDR3 loop spans 17 amino acids. Germline V gives CDR1 SGHTA, CDR2 FQGNSA. The V gene lost 5 bases and the J gene lost 2 bases, with 21 bases spanning the gap. The chain joins TRBV7-2 to TRBJ1-2; tentatively, D is TRBD1 (6 bases). The source material was peripheral blood. The receptor was isolated from a human donor in a cohort sampled during active COVID-19. The CDR3, as DNA: TGTGCCAGCAGCCTCCGCCCAGGACAGATAATGAACTATGGCTACACCTTC. Protein product: CASSLRPGQIMNYGYTF.